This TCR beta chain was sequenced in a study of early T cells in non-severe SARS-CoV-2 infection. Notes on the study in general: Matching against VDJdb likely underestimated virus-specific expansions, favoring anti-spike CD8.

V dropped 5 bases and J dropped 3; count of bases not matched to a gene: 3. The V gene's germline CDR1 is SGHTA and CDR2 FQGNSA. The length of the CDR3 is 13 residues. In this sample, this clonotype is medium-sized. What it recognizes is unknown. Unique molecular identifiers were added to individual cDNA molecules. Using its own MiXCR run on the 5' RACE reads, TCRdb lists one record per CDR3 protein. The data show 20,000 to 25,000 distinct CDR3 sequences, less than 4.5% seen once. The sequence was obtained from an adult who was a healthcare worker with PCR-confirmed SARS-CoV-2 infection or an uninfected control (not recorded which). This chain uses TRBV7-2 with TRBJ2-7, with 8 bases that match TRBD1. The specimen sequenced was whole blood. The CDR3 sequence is CASSDTGGYEQYF. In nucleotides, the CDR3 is TGTGCCAGCAGCGACACAGGGGGCTACGAGCAGTACTTC.